This T cell receptor beta chain comes out of a study of blood T cell repertoires in COVID-19. Turning to the study itself: COVID-19 samples from acute and convalescent phases originated in the United States, Italy and Spain. From T cells, B-cell-depleted T cells, or PBMCs came the material, which was cDNA or gDNA.

V was pared by 5 bases and J by 10 bases, with 11 bases between. There are 10 residues in the CDR3. Germline CDR1 reads DFQATT; CDR2 reads SNEGSKA (reference sequence). Original processing notes: Reference gene primer amplification gave estimated nucleated cell counts. Some clones are missing from TCRdb's copy, which holds only in-frame ones; the method was immunoSEQ multiplex PCR. The V and J calls and clone size are taken from that table; D and trimming were inferred from the DNA. The table lists 60,000 to 85,000 clones, 80% of them singletons. The genes are TRBV20-1 and TRBJ1-1, with D possibly TRBD1 on 5 matching bases. This TCR derives from a human donor in a cohort sampled during active COVID-19. The source material was peripheral blood. The CDR3 reads CSADSLGAFF. Written as DNA, the CDR3 is TGCAGTGCTGACAGTCTTGGAGCTTTCTTT.